A selection of T cell receptor beta chains follows, all from one sample in a study of T cells in Graves' hyperthyroidism and ophthalmopathy. From the multiplex PCR reads, TCRdb called clonotypes with MiXCR, one entry per CDR3 protein. This sample carries fewer than 110,000 distinct CDR3 sequences, 47% of them seen once, and the ten largest clones take about 25%. What was sequenced was blood. These receptors were taken from a man in his forties with Graves' hyperthyroidism. Both conserved end residues are part of each CDR3. The D gene is left open where the match is weak. Clone size is stated in some rows and not others, as once, few, many or a class when expanded.

CDR3 protein	CDR3 DNA	D gene	V gene	J gene	clone size
CASSPPGTRDHEQYF	TGTGCCAGCAGTCCGCCCGGGACTAGGGACCACGAGCAGTACTTC	TRBD2	TRBV28	TRBJ2-7	many
CASSESVGTERANTEAFF	TGCGCCAGCAGTGAGTCTGTTGGGACGGAAAGGGCGAACACTGAAGCTTTCTTT	-	TRBV10-1	TRBJ1-1	-
CSVELGTSGYNEQFF	TGCAGCGTTGAACTCGGGACTAGCGGCTACAATGAGCAGTTCTTC	TRBD2	TRBV29-1	TRBJ2-1	-
CASSQNEEAFF	TGTGCCAGCAGCCAAAACGAGGAAGCTTTCTTT	-	TRBV3-1	TRBJ1-1	-
CGSSLRAGETQYF	TGTGGCAGCAGCTTGCGAGCCGGGGAGACCCAGTACTTC	-	TRBV7-2	TRBJ2-5	-
CASSVNGASSYNEQFF	TGTGCCAGCAGTGTAAATGGAGCTAGCTCCTACAATGAGCAGTTCTTC	-	TRBV6-4	TRBJ2-1	many
CASSLVTGVTGELFF	TGTGCCAGCAGCTTAGTCACGGGGGTCACCGGGGAGCTGTTTTTT	-	TRBV7-9	TRBJ2-2	many
CAWSGGNSPLHF	TGTGCCTGGAGCGGGGGGAATTCACCCCTCCACTTT	-	TRBV30	TRBJ1-6	-
CASSLWSPQETQYF	TGTGCCAGCAGCTTATGGTCCCCCCAAGAGACCCAGTACTTC	-	TRBV7-9	TRBJ2-5	many
CSEIGARGYTF	TGCAGTGAAATAGGGGCGCGTGGCTACACCTTC	-	TRBV20-1	TRBJ1-2	-
CAGSDQRHVSEGNTGELFF	TGTGCCGGCAGTGACCAAAGACACGTATCCGAGGGAAACACCGGGGAGCTGTTTTTT	-	TRBV2	TRBJ2-2	-
CASSLGGPQEPQYF	TGTGCCAGCAGCTTGGGGGGGCCCCAGGAACCGCAGTATTTT	-	TRBV7-9	TRBJ2-3	many
CASSPLGTYTEAFF	TGTGCCAGCTCACCATTGGGAACGTATACTGAAGCTTTCTTT	-	TRBV7-2	TRBJ1-1	-
CASSEELFF	TGTGCCAGCAGTGAAGAACTGTTTTTT	-	TRBV2	TRBJ1-4	-
CASKTGDGFNQPQHF	TGTGCCAGTAAGACAGGGGACGGATTCAATCAGCCCCAGCATTTT	TRBD1	TRBV19	TRBJ1-5	-
CASSQEGGGYTF	TGCGCCAGCAGCCAAGAGGGAGGTGGCTACACCTTC	-	TRBV4-1	TRBJ1-2	-
CSVLTGVINTEAFF	TGCAGCGTTCTGACAGGGGTAATCAACACTGAAGCTTTCTTT	TRBD1	TRBV29-1	TRBJ1-1	-
CASSARGGETQYF	TGTGCCAGCAGCGCCCGGGGGGGGGAGACCCAGTACTTC	TRBD2	TRBV7-3	TRBJ2-5	-
CASSSPGQGPQRETQYF	TGCGCCAGCAGTTCACCGGGACAGGGTCCCCAACGCGAGACCCAGTACTTC	TRBD1	TRBV5-1	TRBJ2-5	-
CASSPRAGAWTGELFF	TGTGCCAGCAGCCCTCGAGCGGGAGCATGGACCGGGGAGCTGTTTTTT	TRBD2	TRBV9	TRBJ2-2	many
CASSQQDRLSYEQYF	TGTGCCAGCAGCCAACAAGACAGGCTCTCCTACGAGCAGTACTTC	-	TRBV4-2	TRBJ2-7	many
CASSRRTGDYEQYF	TGTGCCAGCTCCCGACGGACAGGGGACTACGAGCAGTACTTC	TRBD1	TRBV18	TRBJ2-7	-
CSAQGPGRSNQPQHF	TGCAGCGCACAGGGGCCCGGCAGGAGCAATCAGCCCCAGCATTTT	TRBD1	TRBV29-1	TRBJ1-5	-
CASSLEPNTGELFF	TGTGCCAGCAGCTTAGAGCCGAACACCGGGGAGCTGTTTTTT	-	TRBV11-2	TRBJ2-2	many
CASSNLNEQSF	TGTGCCAGCAGCAACCTGAATGAGCAGTCCTTT	-	TRBV7-3	TRBJ2-1	once
CASRVIYEQYF	TGTGCGAGCAGGGTAATATACGAGCAGTACTTC	-	TRBV7-9	TRBJ2-7	many
CASTLPGAGGADTQYF	TGTGCCAGCACCTTGCCCGGAGCGGGGGGCGCAGATACGCAGTATTTT	TRBD2	TRBV5-4	TRBJ2-3	-
CASSQAGQNTGELFF	TGCGCCAGCAGCCAAGCGGGACAGAACACCGGGGAGCTGTTTTTT	-	TRBV4-1	TRBJ2-2	many
CASSKNPGPYLRNVNEKLFF	TGTGCCAGCAGCAAAAACCCAGGGCCGTACCTCCGAAATGTTAATGAAAAACTGTTTTTT	-	TRBV7-2	TRBJ1-4	many
CASSLTAGVEQYF	TGTGCCAGCAGCTTGACAGCGGGAGTCGAGCAGTACTTC	TRBD2	TRBV5-8	TRBJ2-7	many
CASSLLGPAGYSYEQYF	TGTGCCAGCAGCTTATTGGGTCCAGCGGGGTACTCCTACGAGCAGTACTTC	TRBD2	TRBV11-3	TRBJ2-7	many
CASSLSGEYNEQFF	TGTGCCAGCAGCCTTAGCGGAGAGTACAATGAGCAGTTCTTC	-	TRBV4-2	TRBJ2-1	many
CASSYTSGLGEQYF	TGTGCCAGCAGCTATACTTCAGGGTTAGGCGAGCAGTACTTC	-	TRBV7-2	TRBJ2-7	many
CASSLGGSRWQPPQHF	TGTGCCAGCAGCTTAGGAGGGTCCAGGTGGCAACCGCCCCAGCATTTT	-	TRBV11-1	TRBJ1-5	once
CASGWGDRWQPPQHF	TGTGCCAGCGGATGGGGGGACAGGTGGCAACCGCCCCAGCATTTT	TRBD1	TRBV7-2	TRBJ1-5	-
CTTRGASSTDTQYF	TGCACCACCAGGGGGGCTTCTAGCACAGATACGCAGTATTTT	-	TRBV29-1	TRBJ2-3	many
CASSLGQGHAYNEQYF	TGCGCCAGCAGCTTGGGACAGGGGCATGCCTACAATGAGCAGTATTTT	TRBD1	TRBV7-2	TRBJ2-3	-
CASSPPGTDRSYF	TGTGCCAGCTCACCACCCGGGACTGACCGATCATACTTC	-	TRBV18	TRBJ2-7	few
CASSGGGDGLGPLDEQYF	TGTGCCAGCAGTGGGGGGGGGGATGGACTCGGCCCTCTAGACGAGCAGTACTTC	TRBD2	TRBV2	TRBJ2-7	-
CAILRRAGNTIYF	TGCGCCATCCTACGACGGGCTGGAAACACCATATATTTT	-	TRBV10-2	TRBJ1-3	-
CASSEAVYEQYF	TGTGCCAGCAGTGAAGCGGTTTACGAGCAGTACTTC	-	TRBV2	TRBJ2-7	many
CASSNAGTDQETQYF	TGTGCCAGCAGTAACGCCGGGACAGACCAAGAGACCCAGTACTTC	TRBD1	TRBV7-2	TRBJ2-5	-
CASSPSWAGVTDTQYF	TGTGCCAGCAGCCCCTCGTGGGCAGGGGTCACAGATACGCAGTATTTT	-	TRBV5-6	TRBJ2-3	many
CATSRDRVVTF	TGTGCCACCAGCAGAGACAGGGTCGTGACTTTC	-	TRBV15	TRBJ2-6	few
CASSVSGTNEKLFF	TGTGCCAGCAGCGTAAGTGGCACTAATGAAAAACTGTTTTTT	-	TRBV9	TRBJ1-4	-
CAWNSQGNSGNTIYF	TGTGCCTGGAACAGTCAGGGGAATTCTGGAAACACCATATATTTT	-	TRBV10-2	TRBJ1-3	-
CASSRDRDREGKLFF	TGTGCCAGCAGTCGAGACCGGGACAGGGAGGGAAAACTGTTTTTT	TRBD1	TRBV11-1	TRBJ1-4	-
CASVEGRTSGTNEQFF	TGTGCCAGCGTTGAAGGACGGACTAGCGGAACCAATGAGCAGTTCTTC	TRBD2	TRBV25-1	TRBJ2-1	-
CASRLNRGDYGYTF	TGTGCCAGCAGACTAAACAGGGGTGACTATGGCTACACCTTC	TRBD1	TRBV11-1	TRBJ1-2	-
CSASISSGTGAYEQYF	TGCAGTGCTAGTATAAGTTCCGGGACAGGGGCCTACGAGCAGTACTTC	TRBD1	TRBV20-1	TRBJ2-7	many